A single sample gave rise to the 18 T cell receptor beta chains below, sequenced in a study of somatic mutations in cytotoxic T cells in rheumatoid arthritis. The repertoire was sequenced with immunoSEQ multiplex PCR; TCRdb's copy has only in-frame clones and lacks some. This sample has 15,000 to 20,000 clones, with about 70% found just once. The material sequenced was CD8+ T cells sorted from blood. The source is a woman aged 55-69 years in good health.

The chain has TRBV10-3 and TRBJ2-1, with 13 bases matching TRBD2. The CDR3 runs 14 residues. CDR1 is ENHRY and CDR2 is SYGVKD in the germline V gene. With 10 bases clipped from V and 10 bases from J, the junction kept 10 bases outside the gene matches. In nucleotides, the CDR3 is TGTGCCACGGGACTAGCGGGGCCTAAAGGGGAGCAGTTCTTC. It encodes CATGLAGPKGEQFF.

This clone has a handful of counts. The V and J genes are TRBV19 and TRBJ2-7; D is unclear. The CDR3 spans 12 residues. Deletions cut 7 bases from V and 2 bases from J, with 9 bases between. Germline CDR1 is LNHDA and CDR2 is SQIVND (reference sequence). The CDR3 protein is CASMGSAYEQYF. The DNA for the CDR3 is TGTGCCAGTATGGGATCGGCCTACGAGCAGTACTTC. Looking up the rest from reference TRBV19 and TRBJ2-7 gives the full variable domain: DGGITQSPKYLFRKEGQNVTLSCEQNLNHDAMYWYRQDPGQGLRLIYYSQIVNDFQKGDIAEGYSVSREKKESFPLTVTSAQKNPTAFYLCASMGSAYEQYFGPGTRLTVT.

The chain combines TRBV9 with TRBJ1-2; D not resolved. Germline V gives CDR1 SGDLS, CDR2 YYNGEE. The CDR3 covers 13 residues. The V end was cut by 0 bases, the J end by 7 bases, with 10 bases between. CDR3 nucleotides: TGTGCCAGCAGCGTAGCTACGGGTCCTGGCTACACCTTC. Its translation is CASSVATGPGYTF.

The chain carries TRBV25-1 and TRBJ2-2; the D is unclear. CDR1 and CDR2 (germline): MGHDK, SYGVNS. Deletions cut 3 bases from V and 3 bases from J, with 8 bases between. The length of the CDR3 is 14 residues. DNA for the CDR3: TGTGCCAGCAGTGATGAATCTCACACCGGGGAGCTGTTTTTT. Translating gives CASSDESHTGELFF.

This chain uses TRBV9 with TRBJ2-1, with 7 bases matching TRBD2. The V gene end was trimmed by 0 bases and the J gene end by 5 bases; junction bases not matched to a gene: 11. The CDR3 covers 17 residues. Germline V gives CDR1 SGDLS, CDR2 YYNGEE. The CDR3, as DNA: TGTGCCAGCAGCGTAGATCTTGGCGGGAGAAACGACAATGAGCAGTTCTTC. This translates into CASSVDLGGRNDNEQFF.

The CDR3 bases are TGTGCCAGCAAAAAAGGGGGCGCGGGCAATCAGCCCCAGCATTTT. It yields the protein CASKKGGAGNQPQHF. The chain has TRBV27 and TRBJ1-5; 7 bases are a match to TRBD1. Germline values: CDR1 MNHEY, CDR2 SMNVEV (reference sequence). V shed 7 bases, J shed 2 bases, and the junction held 8 bases outside the gene matches. The CDR3 extends over 15 amino acids.

The genes are TRBV9 and TRBJ2-7; 7 bases line up with TRBD2. This CDR3 comprises 15 residues. The germline V gene encodes CDR1 SGDLS and CDR2 YYNGEE. J lost 2 bases, V lost 0 bases, and 5 bases had no gene match. The CDR3 sequence: CASSVGSAGTYEQYF. The CDR3 nucleotides are TGTGCCAGCAGCGTAGGGTCAGCGGGGACCTACGAGCAGTACTTC.

There are a few counts of this clone. The V and J genes are TRBV6-1 and TRBJ1-5, with D possibly being TRBD1 (6 bases). V was cut by 7 bases and J by 0 bases, with 13 bases left in between. Germline CDR1 and CDR2: MNHNS and SASEGT. The CDR3 has 15 amino acids. This CDR3 reads CASKQDSNSNQPQHF. The CDR3 bases are TGTGCCAGCAAGCAGGACAGTAATAGCAATCAGCCCCAGCATTTT.

The CDR3 spells CASSVDRPGQGFSGANVLTF. The CDR3 nucleotides are TGTGCCAGCAGCGTAGACCGTCCGGGACAGGGTTTCTCTGGGGCCAACGTCCTGACTTTC. The rearrangement joins TRBV9 to TRBJ2-6, with 9 bases matching TRBD1. This CDR3 is 20 amino acids long. Germline loops: CDR1 SGDLS, CDR2 YYNGEE. With 0 bases clipped from V and 0 bases from J, the junction kept 10 bases outside the gene matches.

The rearrangement links TRBV27 to TRBJ2-7; the D gene is possibly TRBD2 (5 bases). The CDR3 has 13 amino acids. CDR1 and CDR2 from the germline V gene are MNHEY and SMNVEV (reference sequence). V shed 6 bases and J shed 1 base, with 10 bases lying between them. The CDR3 here is CASSPGFSYEQYF. The CDR3, as DNA: TGTGCCAGCAGCCCGGGGTTTTCCTACGAGCAGTACTTC.

In its sample, this clone was seen a few times. This chain joins TRBV15 and TRBJ2-1, with TRBD1 as a possible D gene (6 bases). V was cut by 3 bases and J by 5 bases, with 8 bases left in between. The CDR3 sequence is 13 residues long. Germline CDR1 and CDR2: LNHNV and YYDKDF (reference sequence). CDR3 sequence reads: CATSSRGNNEQFF. DNA of the CDR3: TGTGCCACCAGCAGTAGGGGGAACAATGAGCAGTTCTTC. Together with reference TRBV15 and TRBJ2-1, the CDR3 gives the full variable domain: DAMVIQNPRYQVTQFGKPVTLSCSQTLNHNVMYWYQQKSSQAPKLLFHYYDKDFNNEADTPDNFQSRRPNTSFCFLDIRSPGLGDTAMYLCATSSRGNNEQFFGPGTRLTVL.

The gene calls are TRBV7-2 and TRBJ1-2; TRBD1 is a possible D gene (5 bases). The CDR3 is 14 amino acids. CDR1 is SGHTA, CDR2 FQGNSA, per germline. V dropped 7 bases and J dropped 4 bases, with 16 bases sitting between them. CDR3 in DNA: TGTGCCAGCACCACTTCGGGGGGAGGCTATGGCTACACCTTC. Amino acid sequence: CASTTSGGGYGYTF.

The chain joins TRBV7-6 to TRBJ1-2; D not resolved. The V gene lost 1 base and the J gene lost 6 bases, with 15 bases spanning the gap. The CDR3 spans 15 residues. CDR1 SGHVS and CDR2 FNYEAQ come from the germline V gene. DNA of the CDR3: TGTGCCAGCAGCTTAGATCTGGATACTAGGGATGGCTACACCTTC. Protein: CASSLDLDTRDGYTF.

CDR3 residues: CAWSVGGLAGGGPFSTDTQYF. CDR3 coding DNA: TGTGCCTGGAGCGTCGGGGGACTAGCGGGAGGAGGGCCCTTTAGCACAGATACGCAGTATTTT. The V gene is TRBV30, the J gene TRBJ2-3; 15 bases align to TRBD2. The CDR3 consists of 21 residues. Germline assignment: CDR1 GTSNPN and CDR2 SVGIG (reference sequence). The V gene end was trimmed by 3 bases and the J gene end by 0 bases; junction bases not matched to a gene: 16.

This chain joins TRBV11-2 and TRBJ2-1; D remains unclear. V lost 3 bases and J lost 6, with 6 bases in between. CDR3 length equals 12 residues. Germline V CDR1 and CDR2: SGHAT, FQNNGV. The CDR3 coding sequence is TGTGCCAGCAGCTTCACCCCCAATGAGCAGTTCTTC. Translating gives CASSFTPNEQFF.

This chain links TRBV11-2 with TRBJ1-1; a weak D match, TRBD1 (6 bases). The CDR3 extends over 18 amino acids. Per the germline V gene, CDR1 is SGHAT and CDR2 is FQNNGV. Trimming left V 5 bases short and J 5 bases short, with 27 bases between. The CDR3 spells CASSPEGQPMNSGTEAFF. DNA for the CDR3: TGTGCCAGCAGCCCAGAAGGACAGCCCATGAATTCGGGTACTGAAGCTTTCTTT.

This rearrangement joins TRBV5-6 to TRBJ2-2; possible D gene TRBD2, 6 bases. CDR3 size: 16 residues. Germline-derived CDR1 and CDR2 are SGHDT and YYEEEE. Trimming removed 4 bases from V and 0 bases from J, with 13 bases in between. In DNA form, the CDR3 reads TGTGCCAGCAGCCCCCCCGCGGGAACGAACACCGGGGAGCTGTTTTTT. This translates into CASSPPAGTNTGELFF.

The gene calls are TRBV4-1 and TRBJ2-7; 7 bases align to TRBD2. The CDR3 is 14 amino acids. The V and J ends lost 7 bases and 2 bases, in that order; junction bases with no gene match: 8. Germline assignment: CDR1 MGHRA and CDR2 YSYEKL. The CDR3 sequence: CASTPFAGAYEQYF. CDR3 nucleotides: TGCGCCAGCACTCCTTTTGCGGGGGCCTACGAGCAGTACTTC.